The source of this T cell receptor beta chain is a study of blood T cell repertoires in COVID-19. Profiled with immunoSEQ multiplex PCR; TCRdb holds only in-frame clones, not every one. This sample has some 350,000 clones; over 70% occur once, and the top ten carry around 3%. CDR1 is MDHEN, CDR2 SYDVKM, per germline. The CDR3 runs 14 residues. Losses at the gene ends were 6 bases for V and 6 bases for J; bases not matched to a gene: 6. This sequence originates from a young man with active or convalescent COVID-19. The sample was peripheral blood. The chain carries TRBV28 and TRBJ1-4; 8 bases are a match to TRBD1. The CDR3 loop reads CASRNPGQDEKLFF. In DNA form, the CDR3 reads TGTGCCAGCAGAAACCCGGGACAGGATGAAAAACTGTTTTTT.